This T cell receptor beta chain was recorded in a study of cytomegalovirus exposure and HLA in healthy donors. Study results and limitations: Using the classifier, cytomegalovirus status was reportedly diagnosed with high specificity and sensitivity. Immune exposure information comprised only CMV serostatus.

Germline V CDR1 and CDR2: SGHAT, FQNNGV. Between the trimmed V and J ends, which lost 0 bases and 3 bases, there was a span of 11 bases. This CDR3 has 15 residues. As for this clone: Its antigen is still unknown.

A multiplex PCR was run with 60 Vbeta primers and 13 Jbeta primers. This table comes from immunoSEQ multiplex PCR, and its TCRdb copy is limited to in-frame clones, with some not included. The sample lists fewer than 200,000 clones, around four fifths occurring once. Healthy bone marrow donors formed the donor group. The sample comprised PBMCs. The TCR sequence derives from a woman in her fifties or sixties in good health and CMV-seronegative. The chain carries TRBV11-2 and TRBJ1-1; TRBD1 is a possible D gene (5 bases). CDR3 residues: CASSLEGGKDTEAFF. The CDR3 DNA sequence: TGTGCCAGCAGCTTAGAGGGGGGAAAGGACACTGAAGCTTTCTTT. The full variable domain, completed using reference TRBV11-2 and TRBJ1-1, is EAGVAQSPRYKIIEKRQSVAFWCNPISGHATLYWYQQILGQGPKLLIQFQNNGVVDDSQLPKDRFSAERLKGVDSTLKIQPAKLEDSAVYLCASSLEGGKDTEAFFGQGTRLTVV.